This TCR beta chain derives from a study of monozygotic twins with inflammatory bowel disease. Each UMI harboured a 6-nucleotide sample barcode and was appended via template switching. Reprocessing the 5' RACE reads, TCRdb reports a single entry for every CDR3 protein and omits DNA. Recorded for this sample: roughly 150,000 distinct CDR3 sequences. Germline V gene sequence: CDR1 GTSNPN, CDR2 SVGIG (reference sequence). The CDR3 has 13 residues. Sample: blood. This clonotype was sampled from a human donor with ulcerative colitis or Crohn's disease, or a healthy co-twin of an affected twin (not recorded which). The chain combines TRBV30 with TRBJ1-1; no DNA is available, so the TRBD1 call from TCRdb remains unchecked. CDR3 protein: CAWRSRASGWAFF.